Ten or more counts support the clone carrying this T cell receptor (beta chain). As yet, its antigen is unknown. The source of the sample is a study of CD8 T cells in ankylosing spondylitis. Findings and limits, study-wide: Some motif variants were previously reported in reactive arthritis synovial fluid and blood. Apparently characteristic of ankylosing spondylitis blood was a TCR beta motif (about 8 highly homologous variants).

Trimming shortened V by 0 bases and J by 0 bases, and 6 bases separated the two germline ends. Per germline, CDR1 SGDLS and CDR2 YYNGEE. This CDR3 is 14 amino acids long. The TCR beta libraries were generated through quantitative 5'-RACE incorporating molecular barcodes. TCRdb recomputed calls from the 5' RACE reads with MiXCR, one row per CDR3 protein. The data contain roughly 120,000 distinct CDR3 sequences, 6% to 8.5% of them singletons. The rearrangement links TRBV9 to TRBJ1-1; D unresolved. The sample comprised blood, either unsorted or a sorted T cell fraction (not recorded which). The clonotype originates from a male donor with ankylosing spondylitis or in good health (not recorded which). Here the CDR3 DNA reads TGTGCCAGCAGCGTAGAGGGCATGAACACTGAAGCTTTCTTT. Protein sequence: CASSVEGMNTEAFF. The full variable domain, with the rest looked up from reference TRBV9 and TRBJ1-1, is DSGVTQTPKHLITATGQRVTLRCSPRSGDLSVYWYQQSLDQGLQFLIQYYNGEERAKGNILERFSAQQFPDLHSELNLSSLELGDSALYFCASSVEGMNTEAFFGQGTRLTVV.